Each of the 10 T cell receptor beta chains below was sequenced from the same sample in a study of T cells after yellow fever vaccination. TCRdb called the 5' RACE reads again in MiXCR, with one record for every CDR3 protein. The table lists 150,000 to 200,000 distinct CDR3 sequences, about 10% of them singletons, with 36% in the top ten. This specimen consisted of CD8+ T cells sorted from PBMCs, obtained 15 days after the yellow fever booster vaccination. Receptor source: a young man who received the YFV17D yellow fever vaccine.

V usage is TRBV5-1 and J usage is TRBJ2-1; 7 nucleotides align to TRBD2. Per the germline V gene, CDR1 is SGHRS and CDR2 is YFSETQ. J was trimmed by 8 bases and V by 5 bases; bases with no gene match: 10. The CDR3 length is 14 residues. The CDR3 sequence is CASRSAGVVHEQFF. In DNA, the CDR3 is TGCGCCAGCAGAAGTGCGGGGGTAGTACATGAGCAGTTCTTC.

This clonotype was seen a few times. V usage is TRBV4-1 and J usage is TRBJ2-7; TRBD2 aligns across 12 bases. This CDR3 has 15 amino acids. Per the germline V gene, CDR1 is MGHRA and CDR2 is YSYEKL. V lost 3 bases to trimming and J lost 3 bases; unmatched junction nucleotides: 3. CDR3 DNA: TGCGCCAGCAGCCAGCTAGCGGGGGGGCTCTACGAGCAGTACGTC. This encodes CASSQLAGGLYEQYV.

This clonotype was counted a few times. The chain uses TRBV7-9 and TRBJ2-7, with D perhaps given as TRBD1 or TRBD2 (6 bases each). The CDR3 length is 15 residues. Germline V gives CDR1 SEHNR, CDR2 FQNEAQ (reference sequence). V gave up 5 bases and J gave up 2 bases, with 16 bases separating them. CDR3 residues: CASSVGGQGTYEQYF. As DNA, the CDR3 is TGTGCCAGCAGCGTGGGGGGTCAGGGGACCTACGAGCAGTACTTC.

This chain's CDR3 is CASSHLAQGRSNEQFF. The CDR3 nucleotides read TGTGCCAGCTCCCACCTCGCTCAGGGGCGAAGCAATGAGCAGTTCTTC. The chain employs TRBV18 and TRBJ2-1; tentative D call: TRBD1 (6 bases). The germline V gene encodes CDR1 KGHSH and CDR2 LQKENI. V dropped 6 bases and J dropped 6 bases, with 21 bases sitting between them. The length of the CDR3 is 16 residues.

The chain joins TRBV27 to TRBJ1-1; D unclear. V was trimmed by 6 bases and J by 1 base, leaving 9 bases between them. This CDR3 is built from 13 residues. Germline loops: CDR1 MNHEY, CDR2 SMNVEV (reference sequence). CDR3 sequence reads: CASRTGANTEAFF. In DNA form, the CDR3 reads TGTGCCAGCAGAACTGGAGCGAACACTGAAGCTTTCTTT.

There are a few counts of this clonotype. The rearrangement links TRBV9 to TRBJ2-1; D is perhaps TRBD1 (6 bases). The CDR3 extends over 16 amino acids. Trimming cost V 0 bases and J 9 bases, with 19 bases left between them. Germline V lookup: CDR1 SGDLS, CDR2 YYNGEE. In nucleotides, the CDR3 is TGTGCCAGCAGCGTAGCTTCCTGGGGCTCGACAGGTGAGCAGTTCTTC. It encodes CASSVASWGSTGEQFF.

This clonotype has just a few counts. V gene TRBV7-9 combines with J gene TRBJ1-1; TRBD1 matches at 7 bases. This CDR3 spans 14 amino acids. Germline trimming cut 4 bases from V and 11 bases from J; bases unmatched to any gene: 13. The germline V gene has CDR1 SEHNR and CDR2 FQNEAQ (reference sequence). CDR3 sequence (DNA): TGTGCCAGCAGCTCGTTGAACGACAGGGATGAGGCTTTCTTT. This gives the protein CASSSLNDRDEAFF.

The V gene is TRBV7-2, the J gene TRBJ2-7, with a weak D call TRBD2 (6 bases). Germline V gene data show CDR1 as SGHTA and CDR2 as FQGNSA. The CDR3 is 13 amino acids. V lost 4 bases to trimming and J lost 2 bases, with 9 bases between them. Here the CDR3 reads CASSSWEAYEQYF. CDR3 coding DNA: TGTGCCAGCAGCTCTTGGGAGGCCTACGAGCAGTACTTC.

This chain joins TRBV6-1 and TRBJ2-7, with 7 bases aligning to TRBD2. The CDR3 is made up of 18 amino acids. V was pared by 2 bases and J by 2 bases, with 15 bases of the junction left unmatched. Germline loops: CDR1 MNHNS, CDR2 SASEGT. CDR3 bases: TGTGCCAGCAGTGAATCCCCCCCTGGAGCGGGGAAAACCTACGAGCAGTACTTC. It yields the protein CASSESPPGAGKTYEQYF.

This chain uses TRBV6-5 with TRBJ2-7, with D perhaps TRBD2 (5 bases). The CDR3 consists of 13 residues. Germline CDR1 is MNHEY and CDR2 is SVGAGI. V lost 10 bases, J lost 2 bases, and 15 bases lay in between. The DNA of the CDR3 is TGTGCCACTCAACCGGGGTTGCCCTACGAGCAGTACTTC. Protein product: CATQPGLPYEQYF.